The clone carrying this TCR beta chain was seen a handful of times. The CDR3 spans 13 residues. J was trimmed by 10 bases and V by 5 bases; bases with no gene match: 6. These data belong to a study of control samples from healthy donors and cancer patients. Clones were read by immunoSEQ multiplex PCR, and TCRdb kept only the in-frame ones, dropping some. Among around 150,000 clones listed, about 86% were seen once. The clonotype comes from a man between 18 and 29 years old in good health. The chain couples TRBV12-3 or TRBV12-4 to TRBJ2-3; TRBD2 matches at 10 bases. The sequenced material came from blood. Here the CDR3 reads CASSPLLAGAQYF. The CDR3 nucleotides are TGTGCCAGCAGTCCCCTCCTAGCGGGGGCGCAGTATTTT.